These 4 T cell receptor beta chains were sequenced from one sample in a study of OX40 agonist ivuxolimab in advanced cancers. This table comes from immunoSEQ multiplex PCR, and its TCRdb copy is limited to in-frame clones, with some not included. The data show 70,000 or so clones, with less than 85% seen just once and roughly 4% held by the top ten. The material was CD4+ or CD8+ T cells sorted from blood, obtained in a trial of the OX40 agonist ivuxolimab. All receptors come from an adult with an advanced solid tumor such as melanoma, head and neck, liver or kidney cancer.

The J gene is TRBJ1-1, the V gene TRBV6-5, with 9 bases fitting TRBD1. CDR3 length: 15 residues. The V and J ends lost 0 bases and 5 bases, in that order; junction bases with no gene match: 4. Germline V gene sequence: CDR1 MNHEY, CDR2 SVGAGI. CDR3 coding DNA: TGTGCCAGCAGTTACTCGCCGGGACAGGGAACTGAAGCTTTCTTT. Translating it yields CASSYSPGQGTEAFF.

CDR3 nucleotide sequence: TGCAGCGTTGTGGAGGGAAATGCTGAAGCTTTCTTT. This translates into CSVVEGNAEAFF. The J gene is TRBJ1-1, the V gene TRBV29-1; D unclear. Germline V gene sequence: CDR1 SQVTM, CDR2 ANQGSEA. The CDR3 sequence is 12 residues long. The ends were cut back, 4 bases at V and 6 bases at J, with 12 bases in the middle. Variable domain in full (rest from reference TRBV29-1 and TRBJ1-1): SAVISQKPSRDICQRGTSLTIQCQVDSQVTMMFWYRQQPGQSLTLIATANQGSEATYESGFVIDKFPISRPNLTFSTLTVSNMSPEDSSIYLCSVVEGNAEAFFGQGTRLTVV.

The genes are TRBV7-9 and TRBJ1-1, with a possible D match to TRBD1 (6 bases). The CDR3 runs to 13 residues. Germline V lookup: CDR1 SEHNR, CDR2 FQNEAQ (reference sequence). V was shortened by 5 bases and J by 5 bases, with 12 bases between the two germline ends. The CDR3 sequence is CASSLDSGTEAFF. The CDR3, as DNA: TGTGCCAGCAGCCTGGACAGTGGGACTGAAGCTTTCTTT. Together with reference TRBV7-9 and TRBJ1-1, the CDR3 gives the full variable domain: DTGVSQNPRHKITKRGQNVTFRCDPISEHNRLYWYRQTLGQGPEFLTYFQNEAQLEKSRLLSDRFSAERPKGSFSTLEIQRTEQGDSAMYLCASSLDSGTEAFFGQGTRLTVV.

The chain combines TRBV20-1 with TRBJ2-7; D call uncertain. Trimming removed 0 bases from V and 6 bases from J, with 6 bases in between. Germline loops: CDR1 DFQATT, CDR2 SNEGSKA (reference sequence). The length of the CDR3 is 11 residues. This CDR3 is CSARDRAEQYF. The CDR3 DNA is TGCAGTGCTAGAGATCGAGCCGAGCAGTACTTC.